This is a list of T cell receptor beta chains from one sample in a study of CD4 T cells in relation to SARS-CoV-2 and coronaviruses. Measured with immunoSEQ multiplex PCR; TCRdb has only the in-frame clones, and not every one. Of about 59,000 clones listed, 86% were seen once; the top ten hold under 1.5%. Sequences were obtained from memory CD4+ T cells from PBMCs. All receptors come from a human donor in good health. Each CDR3 is given with its conserved first and last residue. The D gene is left open where the match is weak. Where a row states a size, it is once, few, many or the class of an expanded clone; other rows omit it.

j_call v_call clone_size d_call cdr3_nt cdr3_aa
TRBJ2-3 TRBV11-2 NA NA TGTGCCAGCAGCTTAGGGAAGGGGACGCAGTATTTT CASSLGKGTQYF
TRBJ2-1 TRBV28 NA TRBD1 TGTGCCAGCAGTTCCCTCCGGGACAGGTACAATGAGCAGTTCTTC CASSSLRDRYNEQFF
TRBJ1-2 TRBV4-1 NA TRBD1 TGCGCCAGCAGCCAGTCCGGACAGGGGGGTAACTATGGCTACACCTTC CASSQSGQGGNYGYTF
TRBJ2-1 TRBV5-8 once TRBD2 TGTGCCAGCAGCTCTGGCGGAGCGGGAGGGCCTCAGGATGAGCAGTTCTTC CASSSGGAGGPQDEQFF
TRBJ1-4 TRBV10-3 NA NA TGTGCCATCAGTGAAGGCGGCAGTAATGAAAAACTGTTTTTT CAISEGGSNEKLFF
TRBJ2-1 TRBV27 NA TRBD2 TGTGCCAGCAGTTTTAAGGGACTAGCCCCGAGTGGTAATGAGCAGTTCTTC CASSFKGLAPSGNEQFF
TRBJ2-1 TRBV5-1 once NA TGCGCCAGCAGCTTATTGGACAGCTCCTACAATGAGCAGTTCTTC CASSLLDSSYNEQFF
TRBJ2-7 TRBV7-2 NA TRBD1 TGTGCCAGCAGACGGGGCGGGACAGGGGGTAACGAGCAGTACTTC CASRRGGTGGNEQYF
TRBJ1-1 TRBV6-2/TRBV6-3 NA NA TGTGCCAGCAGTTACTCGCAGGTCACTGAAGCTTTCTTT CASSYSQVTEAFF
TRBJ2-2 TRBV5-6 few TRBD1 TGTGCCAGCAGCTTGATGCAGGGGGCAGGGACCGGGGAGCTGTTTTTT CASSLMQGAGTGELFF
TRBJ2-7 TRBV4-2 NA TRBD1 TGTGCCAGCAGCCAAGCCGCCGGGACAGGCTCCTACGAGCAGTACTTC CASSQAAGTGSYEQYF
TRBJ2-3 TRBV7-2 NA TRBD2 TGTGCCAGCAGCGCCCGGACTAGCGGGAGCGGCACAGATACGCAGTATTTT CASSARTSGSGTDTQYF
TRBJ2-2 TRBV2 few NA TGTGCCAGCAAGAACGAGGGCCTTAGGGGCACCGGGGAGCTGTTTTTT CASKNEGLRGTGELFF
TRBJ2-2 TRBV10-3 NA TRBD2 TGTGCCATCAGTACTCCTAGCGGCGCGAACACCGGGGAGCTGTTTTTT CAISTPSGANTGELFF
TRBJ2-7 TRBV6-1 NA NA TGTGCCAGCAGTGAAGTAGCTGTCAGGAGCGAGCAGTACTTC CASSEVAVRSEQYF
TRBJ1-5 TRBV5-1 NA TRBD1 TGCGCCAGCAGCTCTGGGGACAGTCATCAGCCCCAGCATTTT CASSSGDSHQPQHF